The TCR beta chain under discussion was sequenced for a study of chemoradiotherapy in HPV16-positive cancers. Findings of the study overall: HPV-specific T cells were functionally defined from only two HPV16-positive patients.

V was clipped by 2 bases and J by 1 base, with 2 bases between them. Germline lookup yields CDR1 LNHDA and CDR2 SQIVND (reference sequence). The length of the CDR3 is 12 residues. Clones were sequenced by immunoSEQ multiplex PCR, and TCRdb holds only the in-frame ones, with some missing. Of approximately 8,800 clones detected, less than 75% appear once; the ten largest clones hold 10%. On this clone itself: The antigen remains undetermined.

The clonotype comes from a human donor with HPV-associated anogenital cancer. Sequencing used tumor tissue, obtained from a patient who underwent chemoradiotherapy. The chain combines TRBV19 with TRBJ1-2; D unresolved. CDR3 in DNA: TGTGCCAGTAGTATACATAACTATGGCTACACCTTC. Protein product: CASSIHNYGYTF.